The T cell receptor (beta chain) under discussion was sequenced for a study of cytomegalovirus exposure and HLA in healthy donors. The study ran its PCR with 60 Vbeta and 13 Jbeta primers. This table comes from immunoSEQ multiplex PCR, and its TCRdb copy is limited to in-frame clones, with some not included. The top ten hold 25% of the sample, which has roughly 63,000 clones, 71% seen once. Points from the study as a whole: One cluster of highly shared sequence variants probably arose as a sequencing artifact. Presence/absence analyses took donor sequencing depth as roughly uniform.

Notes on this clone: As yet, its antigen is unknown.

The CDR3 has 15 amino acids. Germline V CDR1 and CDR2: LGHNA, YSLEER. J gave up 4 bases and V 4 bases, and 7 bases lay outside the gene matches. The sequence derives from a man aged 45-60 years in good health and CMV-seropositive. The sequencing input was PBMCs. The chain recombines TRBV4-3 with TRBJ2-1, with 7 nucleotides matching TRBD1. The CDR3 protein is CASSPTGNFYNEQFF. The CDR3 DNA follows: TGCGCCAGCAGCCCGACAGGGAATTTTTACAATGAGCAGTTCTTC.